This entry lists 30 T cell receptor beta chains sequenced from one sample in a study of T cells after yellow fever vaccination. TCRdb fed the 5' RACE reads into MiXCR, producing one record per CDR3 protein. The table records 300,000 to 350,000 distinct CDR3 sequences, 3.5% to 4.5% of them present only once. The sample was PBMCs, taken 15 days after the yellow fever booster vaccination. The receptor set was obtained from a man aged 18-30 years who received the YFV17D yellow fever vaccine.

This clonotype was found a few times. The CDR3 loop is CASTTGGGQPQHF. The CDR3, as DNA: TGTGCCAGCACTACAGGGGGCGGTCAGCCCCAGCATTTT. V usage is TRBV12-3 or TRBV12-4 and J usage is TRBJ1-5; 9 bases align to TRBD1. The CDR3 sequence is 13 residues long. J lost 6 bases, V lost 7 bases, and 4 bases had no gene match.

This clonotype was counted many times. The chain carries TRBV4-2 and TRBJ2-5, with D perhaps TRBD2 (6 bases). Germline-derived CDR1 and CDR2 are LGHNA and YNFKEQ. V dropped 4 bases and J dropped 3 bases, with 15 bases sitting between them. The CDR3 runs 15 residues. As DNA, the CDR3 is TGTGCCAGCAGCCCTGGGGCGGGGAGGAAAGAGACCCAGTACTTC. As protein: CASSPGAGRKETQYF.

The genes are TRBV5-1 and TRBJ1-3; no definite D call. CDR1 and CDR2 (germline): SGHRS, YFSETQ. V lost 5 bases to trimming and J lost 1 base, with 10 bases between them. This CDR3 is built from 14 residues. The CDR3 nucleotides read TGCGCCAGCAGTGAGAGTGGTTCTGGAAACACCATATATTTT. This translates into CASSESGSGNTIYF.

This clonotype has just a few counts. This chain links TRBV20-1 with TRBJ2-7, with 8 bases aligning to TRBD1. Losses at the gene ends were 5 bases for V and 2 bases for J; bases not matched to a gene: 5. Germline CDR1 reads DFQATT; CDR2 reads SNEGSKA (reference sequence). The CDR3 spans 13 residues. The CDR3 coding sequence is TGCAGTGCTTCCGGGACAGGAGCCTACGAGCAGTACTTC. This translates into CSASGTGAYEQYF.

The chain uses TRBV15 and TRBJ2-5; 11 nucleotides match TRBD2. The CDR3 length is 20 residues. CDR1 and CDR2 from the germline V gene are LNHNV and YYDKDF (reference sequence). Trimming removed 1 base from V and 5 bases from J; junction bases left unmatched: 18. The CDR3 DNA sequence: TGTGCCACCAGCAGAGTGTCTGGTTGGACTAGCGGGCCAATCGTGGAGACCCAGTACTTC. Its translation: CATSRVSGWTSGPIVETQYF.

V gene TRBV20-1 combines with J gene TRBJ1-4; D remains unclear. CDR3 length: 14 residues. CDR1 is DFQATT, CDR2 SNEGSKA, per germline (reference sequence). V gave up 5 bases and J gave up 8 bases, with 18 bases separating them. The CDR3 DNA sequence: TGCAGTGCTTTGCCGTCGGGGTTAGAAGAAAAACTGTTTTTT. Translation: CSALPSGLEEKLFF.

This clonotype was seen repeatedly, ten times or more. The chain is built from TRBV7-7 and TRBJ2-7, with D maybe TRBD2 (6 bases). V lost 2 bases and J lost 7, with 12 bases in between. Germline V CDR1 and CDR2: SSHAT, FNYEAQ (reference sequence). The CDR3 consists of 13 residues. Written as DNA, the CDR3 is TGTGCCAGCAGCTTAAGCCCAGGGAGGGAGCAGTACTTC. Translation gives CASSLSPGREQYF.

About this clonotype: Just one base apart from a much larger clone, this may be a read error. The V gene is TRBV7-2, the J gene TRBJ1-1, with D uncertain. The germline V gene has CDR1 SGHTA and CDR2 FQGNSA. This CDR3 has 13 residues. The CDR3, as DNA: TGTGCCAGCAGCACCCAGGCGAACACTGAAGCTCTCTTT. Translation gives CASSTQANTEALF.

This clonotype was seen many times. The chain has TRBV7-9 and TRBJ2-4, with D perhaps matching TRBD2 (6 bases). There are 14 residues in the CDR3. V was shortened by 6 bases and J by 1 base, with 10 bases between the two germline ends. Per the germline V gene, CDR1 is SEHNR and CDR2 is FQNEAQ (reference sequence). The CDR3 reads CASSLAGAKNIQYF. CDR3 sequence (DNA): TGTGCCAGCAGTTTGGCGGGGGCCAAAAACATTCAGTACTTC.

The J gene is TRBJ1-2, the V gene TRBV18, with a weak D call TRBD1 (6 bases). V was cut by 6 bases and J by 2 bases, with 16 bases left in between. CDR3 length: 15 amino acids. The germline gives CDR1 KGHSH, CDR2 LQKENI. The CDR3 DNA reads as TGTGCCAGCTCTCCAACAGGGTCGCCAAACTATGGCTACACCTTC. Translated, it gives CASSPTGSPNYGYTF.

J is TRBJ1-2 and V is TRBV6-5; D is possibly TRBD1 (5 bases). The CDR3 is 12 residues long. The V end was cut by 7 bases, the J end by 4 bases, with 10 bases between. CDR1 and CDR2 (germline): MNHEY, SVGAGI. In nucleotides, the CDR3 is TGTGCCAGCACGGGGGTGGGCTATGGCTACACCTTC. This gives the protein CASTGVGYGYTF.

The chain recombines TRBV5-1 with TRBJ1-3, with a weak D call TRBD1 (6 bases). The V end was cut by 3 bases, the J end by 4 bases, with 14 bases between. Germline V CDR1 and CDR2: SGHRS, YFSETQ. The CDR3 contains 15 residues. CDR3 residues: CASSSGQPWGNTIYF. The CDR3 bases are TGCGCCAGCAGCTCCGGACAGCCTTGGGGAAACACCATATATTTT.

Ten or more counts support this clonotype. V usage is TRBV7-6 and J usage is TRBJ2-7; 8 positions agree with TRBD2. V dropped 4 bases and J dropped 0; count of bases not matched to a gene: 11. The CDR3 extends over 17 amino acids. Germline CDR1 is SGHVS and CDR2 is FNYEAQ. The CDR3 region has the DNA TGTGCCAGCAGCTCATCATTCCTAGCGGGTAGCTCCTACGAGCAGTACTTC. Residues: CASSSSFLAGSSYEQYF.

This clonotype was observed at least ten times. The V and J genes are TRBV20-1 and TRBJ2-4, with 8 nucleotides matching TRBD1. CDR1 and CDR2 (germline): DFQATT, SNEGSKA (reference sequence). The CDR3 loop spans 15 amino acids. The J segment lost 8 bases and the V segment lost 6 bases, leaving 15 bases of the junction unmatched. CDR3 nucleotide sequence: TGCAGTGCCGATTACTATGACAGGGGTCCGGACATTCAGTACTTC. Encoded protein: CSADYYDRGPDIQYF.

This clonotype was seen ten or more times. This chain uses TRBV5-5 with TRBJ1-1; D is undetermined. Trimming shortened V by 1 base and J by 1 base, and 5 bases separated the two germline ends. Germline values: CDR1 SGHKS, CDR2 YYEKEE (reference sequence). CDR3 length: 13 amino acids. The CDR3 sequence: CASSLFSNTEAFF. The CDR3 region has the DNA TGTGCCAGCAGCTTGTTTTCGAACACTGAAGCTTTCTTT.

This clonotype showed up many times. The junction departs from germline at one end; a sequencing error may be responsible. This sequence joins TRBV3-1 and TRBJ2-7; weak D call: TRBD2 (6 bases). Germline CDR1 and CDR2: LGHDT and YNNKEL (reference sequence). There are 13 residues in the CDR3. The CDR3 loop is CASSQGGVGMRHF. DNA of the CDR3: TGTGCCAGCAGCCAAGGGGGGGTCGGAATGCGGCACTTC.

The chain is built from TRBV7-2 and TRBJ2-1; no clear D. The V end was cut by 8 bases, the J end by 8 bases, with 16 bases between. Per germline, CDR1 SGHTA and CDR2 FQGNSA. This CDR3 has 13 amino acids. In DNA form, the CDR3 reads TGTGCCAGCCTGCTGGGCCTCGGGTATGAGCAGTTCTTC. This gives the protein CASLLGLGYEQFF.

This clonotype was found many times. The CDR3 DNA reads TGCGCCAGCAGCCAAGGCAGGGGGACCTACAATGAGCAGTTCTTC. It is translated as CASSQGRGTYNEQFF. The V and J genes are TRBV4-3 and TRBJ2-1, with TRBD1 identical over 7 bases. The CDR3 totals 15 residues. CDR1 and CDR2 from the germline V gene are LGHNA and YSLEER. Trimming took 1 base from V and 2 from J; bases not matched to a gene: 2.

This clonotype was observed at least ten times. V usage is TRBV6-1 and J usage is TRBJ2-1; the D gene is possibly TRBD2 (6 bases). Germline V lookup: CDR1 MNHNS, CDR2 SASEGT. The V end lost 2 bases, the J end lost 9 bases, and 14 bases lay between the germline ends. The CDR3 is 14 amino acids. The CDR3 loop is CASSEIWGDREQFF. The CDR3 nucleotides are TGTGCCAGCAGTGAAATCTGGGGGGATCGTGAGCAGTTCTTC.

The V call is TRBV12-3 or TRBV12-4, the J call TRBJ1-5; 7 bases are a match to TRBD1. This CDR3 has 14 residues. The J segment lost 3 bases and the V segment lost 5 bases, leaving 4 bases of the junction unmatched. CDR3 loop: CASSQGGYNQPQHF. The CDR3 nucleotides read TGTGCCAGCAGTCAAGGGGGCTACAATCAGCCCCAGCATTTT.

This clonotype was seen many times. The chain links TRBV9 to TRBJ1-3; D is perhaps TRBD1 (5 bases). This CDR3 contains 15 residues. V gave up 1 base and J gave up 0 bases, with 8 bases separating them. Germline V gene data show CDR1 as SGDLS and CDR2 as YYNGEE. CDR3: CASSVNQGSGNTIYF. CDR3 coding DNA: TGTGCCAGCAGCGTAAACCAGGGCTCTGGAAACACCATATATTTT.

In its sample, this clonotype was seen many times. The chain uses TRBV7-3 and TRBJ2-3; 10 positions agree with TRBD2. Germline V CDR1 and CDR2: SGHTA, FQGTGA. This CDR3 has 14 residues. The trim removed 3 bases at V and 6 bases at J, leaving 3 bases unmatched. CDR3 nucleotide sequence: TGTGCCAGCAGCTTTCTAGCGGGGGTGGATACGCAGTATTTT. Translated, it gives CASSFLAGVDTQYF.

The chain is built from TRBV2 and TRBJ1-4; 10 nucleotides match TRBD1. The V gene end was trimmed by 8 bases and the J gene end by 2 bases; junction bases not matched to a gene: 2. Per the germline V gene, CDR1 is SNHLY and CDR2 is FYNNEI. CDR3 length: 14 amino acids. The CDR3 coding sequence is TGTGCCAGCGAGGGACAGGGGACTAATGAAAAACTGTTTTTT. It yields the protein CASEGQGTNEKLFF.

The V and J genes are TRBV29-1 and TRBJ2-2, with TRBD1 matching over 9 bases. The CDR3 covers 14 residues. CDR1 is SQVTM, CDR2 ANQGSEA, per germline. The ends lost 4 bases at V and 4 bases at J; junction bases unmatched: 4. CDR3 region: CSVAQGAVTGELFF. The CDR3, as DNA: TGCAGCGTTGCACAGGGGGCCGTCACCGGGGAGCTGTTTTTT.

This chain uses TRBV12-3 or TRBV12-4 with TRBJ2-5; D is unresolved. V dropped 2 bases and J dropped 0 bases, with 7 bases sitting between them. This CDR3 has 14 amino acids. The CDR3 bases are TGTGCCAGCAGTTTAATTTTGTACCAAGAGACCCAGTACTTC. This gives the protein CASSLILYQETQYF.

Ten or more counts support this clonotype. The gene calls are TRBV18 and TRBJ1-5; unclear D gene. This CDR3 contains 15 residues. V was cut by 3 bases and J by 1 base, with 10 bases left in between. Per germline, CDR1 KGHSH and CDR2 LQKENI. The CDR3 DNA reads TGTGCCAGCTCACCCGCTCTGGGGAGCAATCAGCCCCAGCATTTT. Protein sequence: CASSPALGSNQPQHF. The variable domain in full, with the rest retrieved from reference TRBV18 and TRBJ1-5, is NAGVMQNPRHLVRRRGQEARLRCSPMKGHSHVYWYRQLPEEGLKFMVYLQKENIIDESGMPKERFSAEFPKEGPSILRIQQVVRGDSAAYFCASSPALGSNQPQHFGDGTRLSIL.

This clonotype was counted many times. V and J are TRBV7-2 and TRBJ1-1; no firm D call. CDR3 length equals 13 residues. Germline V lookup: CDR1 SGHTA, CDR2 FQGNSA. With 5 bases removed from V and 1 base from J, the gap between germline ends came to 8 bases. CDR3 in amino acids: CASSPPPNTEAFF. Written as DNA, the CDR3 is TGTGCCAGCAGCCCCCCCCCGAACACTGAAGCTTTCTTT.

This clonotype was recorded at least ten times. The chain links TRBV12-3 or TRBV12-4 to TRBJ2-3; 13 nucleotides agree with TRBD2. The CDR3 totals 20 residues. V shed 7 bases, J shed 2 bases, and the junction held 18 bases outside the gene matches. Here the CDR3 DNA reads TGTGCCAGCACCCGAACCGGACTAGCGGGGGATCCGTATTTCACAGATACGCAGTATTTT. It specifies CASTRTGLAGDPYFTDTQYF.

This clonotype was picked up a small number of times. This chain joins TRBV12-3 or TRBV12-4 and TRBJ1-2, with D unresolved. Trimming pared 5 bases from V and 7 bases from J, leaving 17 bases between. The CDR3 runs 14 residues. In DNA, the CDR3 is TGTGCCAGCAGTGCTCAATCCGGGCTCGGTGGCTACACCTTC. It encodes CASSAQSGLGGYTF.

With regard to this clonotype: A much larger clone sits a single nucleotide away, making a read error possible. The DNA for the CDR3 is TGTGCCAGCATGGGGGGCGCGGTGGAGACCCCGTACTTC. Translated: CASMGGAVETPYF. The chain is built from TRBV6-1 and TRBJ2-5; D may match TRBD1 or TRBD2 (6 bases each). This CDR3 spans 13 amino acids. Germline values: CDR1 MNHNS, CDR2 SASEGT.